This note documents a single T cell receptor beta chain sequence. The antigen this receptor binds is unknown. It has no much larger one-base neighbor in the sample; base qualities were not kept. The data are from a study of CD8 T cells in ankylosing spondylitis (dated by TCRdb to 2016 to 2017). With respect to the entire study: The study profiled T cell receptor beta repertoires in healthy donors and ankylosing spondylitis patients to find disease-linked TCR variants. In total, the full study cohort was made up of some 110 healthy donors and 20 to 25 ankylosing spondylitis patients. Peripheral blood was sampled, and synovial fluid was additionally collected from ankylosing spondylitis patients.

Looking up the germline V gene yields CDR1 MNHNS and CDR2 SASEGT. Trimming at the junction amounts to 7 bases on V and 1 base on J, and the germline ends lie 17 bases apart. The CDR3 starts with the cysteine, ends with the phenylalanine, and has 16 residues. The read is trimmed to its CDR3 DNA, 48 bases read in frame from base 1. The instrument was an Illumina HiSeq 2500. Quantitative 5'-RACE with molecular barcodes was the method used to prepare the TCR beta libraries. In the authors' own workflow: To identify disease-linked TCR variants, a new computational method was used, one built on a probabilistic model of VDJ rearrangement. In TCRdb, the public reads were trimmed at Q25 with fastp and aligned with MiXCR, with productive beta chains retained. Each record represents a unique CDR3 protein, reported with the most common genes and DNA among its rows. TCRdb's processing, not the study's, gives the V and J calls here. The sample table records a few hundred thousand distinct CDR3 sequences; less than 25% of these occur just once. Of the sample, around 3.2% is held by the ten largest clones.

Points the paper makes about the study in general: Some motif variants were previously reported in synovial fluid and blood of reactive arthritis patients, suggesting common disease-initiation mechanisms. A TCR beta motif made up of seven or eight highly homologous amino acid variants appeared to be characteristic of blood from ankylosing spondylitis patients. A CD8+ phenotype was shown by the disease-linked clones, which were found at relatively low frequencies in peripheral blood. The disease-linked clones were reported to be significantly enriched in matched synovial fluid samples from ankylosing spondylitis patients.

The chain links TRBV6-1 with TRBJ2-4; the D gene is perhaps TRBD1, from 5 matching bases. The clonotype comes from a female donor with ankylosing spondylitis or in good health (not recorded which). The sequencing sample was made of blood, either unsorted or a sorted T cell fraction (not recorded which). The nucleotides are TGTGCCAGCAATCCGACAGCAACGACCGCCAAAAACATTCAGTACTTC. This sequence encodes CASNPTATTAKNIQYF.